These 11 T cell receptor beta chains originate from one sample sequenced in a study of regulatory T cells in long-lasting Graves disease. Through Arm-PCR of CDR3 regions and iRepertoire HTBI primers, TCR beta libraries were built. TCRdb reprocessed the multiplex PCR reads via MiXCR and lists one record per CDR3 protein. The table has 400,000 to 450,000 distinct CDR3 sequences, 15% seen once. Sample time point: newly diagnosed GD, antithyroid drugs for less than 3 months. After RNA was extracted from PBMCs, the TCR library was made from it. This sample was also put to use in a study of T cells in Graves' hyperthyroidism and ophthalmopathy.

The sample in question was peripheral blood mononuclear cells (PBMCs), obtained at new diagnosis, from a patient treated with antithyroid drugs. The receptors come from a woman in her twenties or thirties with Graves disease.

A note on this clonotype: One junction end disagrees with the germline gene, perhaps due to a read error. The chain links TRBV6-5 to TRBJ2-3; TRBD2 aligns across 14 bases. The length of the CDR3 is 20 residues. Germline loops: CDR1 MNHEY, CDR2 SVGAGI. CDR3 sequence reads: CASSYEGLAGAYLSTGTQYF. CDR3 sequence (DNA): TGTGCCAGCAGTTACGAGGGACTAGCGGGAGCCTACCTAAGCACAGGTACGCAGTATTTT.

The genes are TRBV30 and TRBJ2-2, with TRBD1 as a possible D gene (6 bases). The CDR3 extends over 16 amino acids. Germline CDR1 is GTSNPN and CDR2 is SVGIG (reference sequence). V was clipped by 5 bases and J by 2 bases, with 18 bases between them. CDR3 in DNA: TGTGCCTGGTGGACAGACAGTAACCCCAACACCGGGGAGCTGTTTTTT. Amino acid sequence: CAWWTDSNPNTGELFF. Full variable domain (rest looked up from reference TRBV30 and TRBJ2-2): SQTIHQWPATLVQPVGSPLSLECTVEGTSNPNLYWYRQAAGRGLQLLFYSVGIGQISSEVPQNLSASRPQDRQFILSSKKLLLSDSGFYLCAWWTDSNPNTGELFFGEGSRLTVL.

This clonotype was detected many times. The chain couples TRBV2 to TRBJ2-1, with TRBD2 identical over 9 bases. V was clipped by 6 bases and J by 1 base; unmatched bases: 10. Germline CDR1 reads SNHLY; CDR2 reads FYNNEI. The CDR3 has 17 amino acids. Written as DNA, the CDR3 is TGTGCCAGCAGGACCACCCAGCTAGCGGGATCCTACAATGAGCAGTTCTTC. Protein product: CASRTTQLAGSYNEQFF.

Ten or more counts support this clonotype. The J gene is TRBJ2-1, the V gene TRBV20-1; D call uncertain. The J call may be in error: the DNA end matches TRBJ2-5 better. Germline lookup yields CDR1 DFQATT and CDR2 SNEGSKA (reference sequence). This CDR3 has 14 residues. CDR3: CSAPPRVGQETQYF. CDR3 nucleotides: TGCAGTGCCCCCCCAAGGGTTGGGCAAGAGACCCAGTACTTC.

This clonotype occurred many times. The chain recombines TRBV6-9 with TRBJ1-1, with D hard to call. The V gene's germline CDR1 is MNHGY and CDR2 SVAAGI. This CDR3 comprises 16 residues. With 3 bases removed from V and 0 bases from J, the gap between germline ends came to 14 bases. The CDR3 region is CASSYPREGLNTEAFF. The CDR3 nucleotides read TGTGCCAGCAGTTACCCTAGGGAGGGTTTGAACACTGAAGCTTTCTTT.

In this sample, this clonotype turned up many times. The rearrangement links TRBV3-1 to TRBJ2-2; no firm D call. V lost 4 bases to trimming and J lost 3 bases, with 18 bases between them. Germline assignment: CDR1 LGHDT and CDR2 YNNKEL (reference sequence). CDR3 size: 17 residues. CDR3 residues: CASSPPINFLYTGELFF. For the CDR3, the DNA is TGTGCCAGCAGCCCCCCAATTAACTTCCTTTACACCGGGGAGCTGTTTTTT.

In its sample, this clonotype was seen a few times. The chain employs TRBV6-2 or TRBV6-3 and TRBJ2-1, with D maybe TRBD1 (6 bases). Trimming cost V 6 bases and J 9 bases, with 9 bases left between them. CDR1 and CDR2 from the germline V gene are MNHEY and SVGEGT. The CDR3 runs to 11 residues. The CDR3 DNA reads TGTGCCAGCAGACAGGGAGCTGAGCAGTTCTTC. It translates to CASRQGAEQFF.

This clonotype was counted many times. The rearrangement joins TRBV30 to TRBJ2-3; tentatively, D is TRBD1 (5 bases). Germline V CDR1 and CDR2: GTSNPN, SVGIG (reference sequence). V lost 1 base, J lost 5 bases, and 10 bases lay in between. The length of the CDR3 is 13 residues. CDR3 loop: CAWSANRRDTQYF. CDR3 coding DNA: TGTGCCTGGAGTGCAAACAGGCGAGATACGCAGTATTTT.

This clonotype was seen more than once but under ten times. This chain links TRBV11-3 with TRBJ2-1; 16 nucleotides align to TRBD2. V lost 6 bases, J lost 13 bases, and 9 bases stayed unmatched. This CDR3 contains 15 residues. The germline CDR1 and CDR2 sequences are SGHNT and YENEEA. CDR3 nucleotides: TGTGCCAGCAGTAACCAGGGACTAGCGGGAGGGGAACAGTTCTTC. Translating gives CASSNQGLAGGEQFF.

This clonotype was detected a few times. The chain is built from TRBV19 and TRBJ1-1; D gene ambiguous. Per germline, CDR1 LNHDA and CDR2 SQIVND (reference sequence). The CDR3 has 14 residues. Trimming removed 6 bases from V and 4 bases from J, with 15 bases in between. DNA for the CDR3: TGTGCCAGTAGCTGGAAGGGCGCTTTCACTGAAGCTTTCTTT. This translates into CASSWKGAFTEAFF.

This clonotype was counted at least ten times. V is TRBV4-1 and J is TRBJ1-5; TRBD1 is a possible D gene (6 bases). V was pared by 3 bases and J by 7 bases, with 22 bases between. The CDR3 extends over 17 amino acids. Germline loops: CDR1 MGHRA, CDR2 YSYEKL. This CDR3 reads CASSHPGGKQGGQPQHF. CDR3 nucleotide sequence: TGCGCCAGCAGCCATCCCGGGGGGAAACAGGGAGGGCAGCCCCAGCATTTT.